The T cell receptor beta chain described here comes from a study of cytomegalovirus exposure and HLA in healthy donors. General observations from the study: According to a later analysis, donors in an Asian-associated ancestry cluster reportedly had fewer N-insertions than the roughly 660-donor mean.

60 Vbeta and 13 Jbeta primers were used in PCR. The data were produced by immunoSEQ multiplex PCR, yet TCRdb's version contains in-frame clones alone and is incomplete. The sample gives some 99,000 clones, less than 80% of which show up once; 7.7% is in the top ten. On this clone itself: The target antigen is unknown.

Germline lookup yields CDR1 SGDLS and CDR2 YYNGEE. The V end lost 4 bases, the J end lost 4 bases, and 18 bases lay between the germline ends. This CDR3 region has 16 residues. This TCR was sampled from a woman in her forties or fifties in good health and CMV-seropositive. This chain connects TRBV9 to TRBJ2-1; possibly TRBD2 for D (6 bases). Sequenced: PBMCs. In DNA, the CDR3 is TGTGCCAGCAGCACCGGCAGGGCTAGCGCATACAATGAGCAGTTCTTC. Translating gives CASSTGRASAYNEQFF. The full variable domain, in which reference TRBV9 and TRBJ2-1 provide the parts outside the CDR3, is DSGVTQTPKHLITATGQRVTLRCSPRSGDLSVYWYQQSLDQGLQFLIQYYNGEERAKGNILERFSAQQFPDLHSELNLSSLELGDSALYFCASSTGRASAYNEQFFGPGTRLTVL.